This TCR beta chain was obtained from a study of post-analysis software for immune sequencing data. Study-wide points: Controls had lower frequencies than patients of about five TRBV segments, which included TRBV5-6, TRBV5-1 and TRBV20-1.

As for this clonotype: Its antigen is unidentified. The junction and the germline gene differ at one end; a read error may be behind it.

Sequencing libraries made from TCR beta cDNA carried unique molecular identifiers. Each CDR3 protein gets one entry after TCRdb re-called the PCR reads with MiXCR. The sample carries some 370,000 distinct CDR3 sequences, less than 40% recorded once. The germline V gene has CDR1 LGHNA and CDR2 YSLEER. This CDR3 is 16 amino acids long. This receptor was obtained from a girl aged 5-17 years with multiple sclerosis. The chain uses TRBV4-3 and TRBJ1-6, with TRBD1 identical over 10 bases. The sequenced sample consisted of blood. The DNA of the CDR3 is TGCGCCAGTAGCCAGGGGAAGGGACAGGGGAATTCACCCCTCCACTTT. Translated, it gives CASSQGKGQGNSPLHF.